The next 29 T cell receptor beta chains were all read from a single sample in a study of CD8+ T cells in alopecia areata. RNA extraction and reverse transcription yielded cDNA as sequencing template. Produced via immunoSEQ multiplex PCR; TCRdb's table is partial and in-frame only. Of about 140,000 clones in the sample, 40% to 65% were seen once. The sample was CD4+ T cells sorted from blood, taken at week 0. The source of these receptors is a human donor with alopecia areata.

This rearrangement joins TRBV6-4 to TRBJ2-2, with D maybe TRBD2 (6 bases). The germline V gene has CDR1 MRHNA and CDR2 SNTAGT. The CDR3 is made up of 14 amino acids. V shed 2 bases and J shed 5 bases, with 9 bases lying between them. CDR3 protein: CASSDGTYTGELFF. The CDR3, as DNA: TGTGCCAGCAGTGACGGGACTTATACCGGGGAGCTGTTTTTT.

V and J are TRBV29-1 and TRBJ2-3, with 9 bases matching TRBD2. The CDR3 is 16 residues long. In germline, CDR1 is SQVTM, CDR2 ANQGSEA. Trimming cost V 3 bases and J 4 bases; bases outside gene matches: 11. This CDR3 reads CSVERASGMMADTQYF. The CDR3 nucleotides read TGCAGCGTTGAGAGGGCTAGCGGGATGATGGCAGATACGCAGTATTTT.

The genes are TRBV7-9 and TRBJ2-3; D ambiguous. Trimming took off 5 bases at V and 2 bases at J, with 17 bases between the two ends. The CDR3 spans 16 residues. The germline CDR1 and CDR2 sequences are SEHNR and FQNEAQ (reference sequence). The CDR3 protein is CASSRHIRLNTDTQYF. The CDR3 nucleotides read TGTGCCAGCAGCCGGCATATCCGTCTAAACACAGATACGCAGTATTTT.

This clone was seen more than once but under ten times. This chain uses TRBV7-2 with TRBJ2-7, with D possibly matching TRBD2 (5 bases). V lost 6 bases to trimming and J lost 4 bases, with 22 bases between them. Germline-derived CDR1 and CDR2 are SGHTA and FQGNSA. This CDR3 is 16 amino acids long. The DNA for the CDR3 is TGTGCCAGCAGGCAACCGGCCTCGGGATCCTTATACGAGCAGTACTTC. As protein: CASRQPASGSLYEQYF.

V and J are TRBV29-1 and TRBJ2-1; possibly TRBD2 for D (5 bases). CDR1 is SQVTM and CDR2 is ANQGSEA in the germline V gene. V lost 2 bases and J 7 bases, leaving 6 bases between the germline ends. The CDR3 totals 11 residues. This CDR3 is CSVEPGNEQFF. CDR3 in DNA: TGCAGCGTTGAACCGGGGAATGAGCAGTTCTTC.

The V and J genes are TRBV5-1 and TRBJ1-5; 7 bases map to TRBD1. Losses at the gene ends were 4 bases for V and 4 bases for J; bases not matched to a gene: 5. This CDR3 comprises 14 residues. Germline V CDR1 and CDR2: SGHRS, YFSETQ. CDR3 sequence reads: CASSAGTENQPQHF. The CDR3 DNA is TGCGCCAGCAGCGCAGGGACAGAGAATCAGCCCCAGCATTTT.

This clone was picked up many times. The chain uses TRBV15 and TRBJ2-1; TRBD1 matches 10 bases. The germline V gene has CDR1 LNHNV and CDR2 YYDKDF (reference sequence). The V and J ends lost 3 bases and 5 bases, in that order; junction bases with no gene match: 4. The CDR3 is 15 residues long. CDR3 coding DNA: TGTGCCACCAGCAGGGGACAGGGGAAGGACAATGAGCAGTTCTTC. Protein product: CATSRGQGKDNEQFF.

The chain recombines TRBV7-2 with TRBJ2-5, with 9 nucleotides matching TRBD1. CDR1 and CDR2 (germline): SGHTA, FQGNSA. The junction had 7 bases not matched to a gene; V was cut back by 4 bases and J by 4 bases. The CDR3 is 15 residues long. The CDR3 here is CASSSNTGGAETQYF. CDR3 nucleotides: TGTGCCAGCAGCTCCAACACAGGGGGCGCAGAGACCCAGTACTTC.

Only a few counts were recorded for this clone. The chain carries TRBV7-9 and TRBJ2-1; D remains ambiguous. The V gene lost 8 bases and the J gene lost 5 bases, with 16 bases spanning the gap. Germline lookup yields CDR1 SEHNR and CDR2 FQNEAQ (reference sequence). The CDR3 runs 14 residues. CDR3 sequence reads: CASGEMSPHNEQFF. The DNA for the CDR3 is TGTGCCAGCGGTGAAATGAGTCCTCACAATGAGCAGTTCTTC.

The chain recombines TRBV29-1 with TRBJ2-3; maybe TRBD2 (6 bases). The CDR3 is made up of 13 amino acids. Trimming left V 2 bases short and J 6 bases short, with 12 bases between. Germline V gives CDR1 SQVTM, CDR2 ANQGSEA. DNA of the CDR3: TGCAGCGTTGAACGGGACTTGGGCGATACGCAGTATTTT. Its protein product is CSVERDLGDTQYF.

V gene TRBV25-1 combines with J gene TRBJ1-1; 7 bases map to TRBD1. The germline CDR1 and CDR2 sequences are MGHDK and SYGVNS. The CDR3 contains 14 residues. V shed 5 bases, J shed 1 base, and the junction held 4 bases outside the gene matches. CDR3 residues: CASSSGGWNTEAFF. CDR3 sequence (DNA): TGTGCCAGCAGTTCAGGGGGATGGAACACTGAAGCTTTCTTT.

This clone occurred once. The identical CDR3 is also encoded by other nucleotide sequences in the sample. The chain links TRBV5-4 to TRBJ2-7, with a weak D call TRBD1 (5 bases). The CDR3 has 13 residues. Germline assignment: CDR1 SGHNT and CDR2 YYREEE (reference sequence). The V and J ends lost 0 bases and 3 bases respectively, with 7 bases between them. CDR3 in amino acids: CASSLDRGYEQYF. The DNA of the CDR3 is TGTGCCAGCAGCTTGGATAGGGGCTACGAGCAGTACTTC.

The chain uses TRBV29-1 and TRBJ2-7, with 8 bases matching TRBD1. From germline, CDR1 is SQVTM and CDR2 ANQGSEA. The CDR3 has 13 residues. Trimming took 4 bases from V and 5 from J; bases not matched to a gene: 7. This chain's CDR3 is CSVGTGLGHEQYF. In DNA form, the CDR3 reads TGCAGCGTTGGGACAGGGCTGGGCCACGAGCAGTACTTC.

This rearrangement joins TRBV4-1 to TRBJ2-1; 10 bases map to TRBD2. The junction had 11 bases not matched to a gene; V was cut back by 0 bases and J by 9 bases. The germline gives CDR1 MGHRA, CDR2 YSYEKL. The CDR3 has 17 residues. CDR3 amino acids: CASSQELTSGAGGEQFF. The DNA of the CDR3 is TGCGCCAGCAGCCAAGAACTAACTAGCGGGGCGGGGGGTGAGCAGTTCTTC.

The chain joins TRBV5-6 to TRBJ2-1; TRBD2 is a possible D gene (5 bases). The CDR3 sequence is 12 residues long. Trimming shortened V by 4 bases and J by 7 bases, and 9 bases separated the two germline ends. Germline CDR1 and CDR2: SGHDT and YYEEEE. This chain's CDR3 is CASSLPGNEQFF. CDR3 nucleotides: TGTGCCAGCAGCCTCCCGGGGAATGAGCAGTTCTTC.

Of note for this clone: The sample carries other DNA sequences with the same CDR3. This chain joins TRBV5-1 and TRBJ1-1; no clear D. The CDR3 sequence is 13 residues long. CDR1 and CDR2 (germline): SGHRS, YFSETQ. The ends were cut back, 4 bases at V and 0 bases at J, with 7 bases in the middle. CDR3 loop: CASSVRMNTEAFF. The CDR3 DNA reads TGCGCCAGCAGCGTCCGGATGAACACTGAAGCTTTCTTT.

In its sample, this clone was seen once. The rearrangement links TRBV6-1 to TRBJ2-5; D unresolved. V lost 4 bases and J lost 10, with 10 bases in between. The V gene's germline CDR1 is MNHNS and CDR2 SASEGT. The CDR3 is 11 amino acids. The CDR3 spells CASSVAQFQYF. CDR3 nucleotide sequence: TGTGCCAGCAGTGTGGCGCAATTCCAGTACTTC.

The rearrangement joins TRBV5-1 to TRBJ2-7; D is unresolved. There are 11 residues in the CDR3. V shed 0 bases and J shed 5 bases, with 3 bases lying between them. Germline lookup yields CDR1 SGHRS and CDR2 YFSETQ. In DNA, the CDR3 is TGCGCCAGCAGCTTGGGGGACGAGCAGTACTTC. Its translation is CASSLGDEQYF. The variable domain in full, completed from reference TRBV5-1 and TRBJ2-7, reads KAGVTQTPRYLIKTRGQQVTLSCSPISGHRSVSWYQQTPGQGLQFLFEYFSETQRNKGNFPGRFSGRQFSNSRSEMNVSTLELGDSALYLCASSLGDEQYFGPGTRLTVT.

The chain is built from TRBV4-2 and TRBJ2-5, with D possibly TRBD2 on 6 matching bases. V lost 4 bases and J 2 bases, leaving 11 bases between the germline ends. Germline V gene lookup returns CDR1 LGHNA and CDR2 YNFKEQ. The CDR3 runs to 14 residues. Here the CDR3 DNA reads TGTGCCAGCAGCCGGGCGGGAATACAAGAGACCCAGTACTTC. It yields the protein CASSRAGIQETQYF.

V is TRBV30 and J is TRBJ1-6, with 7 bases that match TRBD1. CDR3 size: 15 residues. V gave up 3 bases and J gave up 10 bases; unmatched junction bases: 12. The V gene's germline CDR1 is GTSNPN and CDR2 SVGIG (reference sequence). The CDR3 loop is CAWRTPDRDRSPLHF. The DNA for the CDR3 is TGTGCCTGGAGGACCCCAGACAGGGACCGGTCACCCCTCCACTTT.

CDR3 sequence (DNA): TGTGCCAGCAGCCGGAGGACAGGGTGGCAAAACATTCAGTACTTC. Residues: CASSRRTGWQNIQYF. The chain recombines TRBV13 with TRBJ2-4, with TRBD1 matching 8 bases. Germline CDR1 is PRHDT and CDR2 is FYEKMQ (reference sequence). The CDR3 is 15 amino acids. V shed 5 bases, J shed 5 bases, and the junction held 8 bases outside the gene matches.

The J gene is TRBJ2-7, the V gene TRBV5-1; no definite D call. The V end lost 3 bases, the J end lost 3 bases, and 13 bases lay between the germline ends. The CDR3 length is 14 residues. Germline V gives CDR1 SGHRS, CDR2 YFSETQ. The CDR3 is CASSYGRTNYEQYF. In DNA form, the CDR3 reads TGCGCCAGCAGCTATGGACGTACGAACTACGAGCAGTACTTC. Filled out from reference TRBV5-1 and TRBJ2-7, the complete variable domain reads KAGVTQTPRYLIKTRGQQVTLSCSPISGHRSVSWYQQTPGQGLQFLFEYFSETQRNKGNFPGRFSGRQFSNSRSEMNVSTLELGDSALYLCASSYGRTNYEQYFGPGTRLTVT.

CDR3 sequence: CASGKTPYEQYF. The CDR3, as DNA: TGTGCCAGCGGTAAAACTCCATACGAGCAGTACTTC. The gene calls are TRBV27 and TRBJ2-7; the D is unclear. V shed 8 bases and J shed 4 bases, with 12 bases lying between them. From germline, CDR1 is MNHEY and CDR2 SMNVEV (reference sequence). CDR3 size: 12 residues.

This chain uses TRBV25-1 with TRBJ2-5; TRBD2 agrees at 7 bases. Germline V gene sequence: CDR1 MGHDK, CDR2 SYGVNS. The CDR3 totals 16 residues. Trimming at V came to 2 bases and at J to 2 bases, leaving 8 bases not matched to a gene. The CDR3 nucleotides read TGTGCCAGCAGTGAAATACCAGCGGGACCTCAAGAGACCCAGTACTTC. Translating gives CASSEIPAGPQETQYF. The variable domain in full, with the rest retrieved from reference TRBV25-1 and TRBJ2-5, is EADIYQTPRYLVIGTGKKITLECSQTMGHDKMYWYQQDPGMELHLIHYSYGVNSTEKGDLSSESTVSRIRTEHFPLTLESARPSHTSQYLCASSEIPAGPQETQYFGPGTRLLVL.

This clone was recorded a few times. The J gene is TRBJ1-5, the V gene TRBV4-1; D is possibly TRBD1 (5 bases). Between the trimmed V and J ends, which lost 2 bases and 7 bases, there was a span of 15 bases. CDR1 and CDR2 from the germline V gene are MGHRA and YSYEKL. This CDR3 region has 15 residues. CDR3 sequence (DNA): TGCGCCAGCAGCCAAATAGGGGTTCCGGGACAGCCCCAGCATTTT. This translates into CASSQIGVPGQPQHF.

This rearrangement joins TRBV9 to TRBJ1-2, with 8 bases lining up with TRBD1. The length of the CDR3 is 16 residues. With 4 bases clipped from V and 3 bases from J, the junction kept 11 bases outside the gene matches. Germline V gene data show CDR1 as SGDLS and CDR2 as YYNGEE. This CDR3 reads CASSPDGTGGDYGYTF. CDR3 bases: TGTGCCAGCAGCCCGGATGGGACAGGAGGAGACTATGGCTACACCTTC.

This clone was seen only once. CDR3 bases: TGTGCCAGCAAGGGCGGGTACCATCAGCCCCAGCATTTT. As protein: CASKGGYHQPQHF. The chain recombines TRBV28 with TRBJ1-5; D gene unclear. This CDR3 is built from 13 residues. Trimming took off 7 bases at V and 5 bases at J, with 12 bases between the two ends. Germline assignment: CDR1 MDHEN and CDR2 SYDVKM.

With regard to this clone: One junction end does not reproduce the germline sequence, and a read error may be involved. The genes are TRBV30 and TRBJ2-3, with a tentative D call TRBD2 (7 bases). The CDR3 consists of 12 residues. Germline V gene sequence: CDR1 GTSNPN, CDR2 SVGIG (reference sequence). The DNA of the CDR3 is TGTGCTCGCGGGGGCCCTACAGATACGCGGTATTTT. It is translated as CARGGPTDTRYF.

This sequence joins TRBV5-1 and TRBJ2-1; 13 bases are shared with TRBD2. The CDR3 consists of 16 residues. Losses at the gene ends were 4 bases for V and 6 bases for J; bases not matched to a gene: 7. Germline V CDR1 and CDR2: SGHRS, YFSETQ. CDR3 sequence reads: CASSTGTSGALNEQFF. CDR3 nucleotide sequence: TGCGCCAGCAGCACAGGGACTAGCGGGGCTCTCAATGAGCAGTTCTTC.